The T cell receptor beta chain described here comes from a study of shared clonotypes between healthy human individuals. Whole-study context: Three plates each covered CD4 naive and memory; CD8 naive two, CD8 memory one. Notes on the study in general: Sharing across four donors was seen in 4% to 5.5% of naive CD4 clonotypes.

Clones were read by immunoSEQ multiplex PCR, and TCRdb kept only the in-frame ones, dropping some. Here the sample spans 600,000 or so clones, roughly 98% being singletons. A word on this clone: Antigen: not known.

Terminally differentiated effector memory CD45RA+ cells were excluded by CCR7 positive selection of CD45RO-negative cells. Donors, without exception, were Caucasian adults residing in Nashville, Tennessee. The CDR3 sequence is 14 residues long. The junction had 5 bases not matched to a gene; V was cut back by 4 bases and J by 4 bases. Germline values: CDR1 KGHSH, CDR2 LQKENI. Sequencing was performed on naive CD8+ T cells sorted from blood. This clonotype was obtained from a man aged 25 to 40 in good health. The rearrangement links TRBV18 to TRBJ1-2, with TRBD1 identical over 8 bases. The CDR3 spells CASSLGQGLYGYTF. CDR3 coding DNA: TGTGCCAGCTCACTCGGACAGGGCCTCTATGGCTACACCTTC.